These T cell receptor beta chains were read from a single sample in a study of OX40 agonist ivuxolimab in advanced cancers. The table came from immunoSEQ multiplex PCR; TCRdb's copy has only in-frame clones and leaves some out. The data contain fewer than 60,000 clones, approximately 89% of them singletons. Sequencing used CD4+ or CD8+ T cells sorted from blood, obtained in a trial of the OX40 agonist ivuxolimab. The receptor source for this set is an adult with an advanced solid tumor such as melanoma, head and neck, liver or kidney cancer. CDR3s include the opening cysteine and the closing phenylalanine or tryptophan. Fields, in order: CDR3 DNA, CDR3 protein, clone size, J gene, V gene, D gene. A D gene is named only where the DNA matches it firmly. Only some rows state a clone size, as once, few, many or a class for expanded clones.

CDR3 DNA: TGTGCCAGCAGCGGATATCAGGGCCGGACGGACACTGAAGCTTTCTTT
CDR3 protein: CASSGYQGRTDTEAFF
clone size: NA
J gene: TRBJ1-1
V gene: TRBV7-8
D gene: NA

CDR3 DNA: TGTGCTTGCGAGGGGGATAAATCCTACGAGCAGTACTTC
CDR3 protein: CACEGDKSYEQYF
clone size: NA
J gene: TRBJ2-7
V gene: TRBV6-1
D gene: NA

CDR3 DNA: TGTGCCAGCACCTCGTTCCGGGAGGGCGAGCAGTTCTTC
CDR3 protein: CASTSFREGEQFF
clone size: NA
J gene: TRBJ2-1
V gene: TRBV7-2
D gene: TRBD2

CDR3 DNA: TGTGCCAGCAGTGACTGGACGGACGCCCGGGGTAGCGGGAGCACAGATACGCAGTATTTT
CDR3 protein: CASSDWTDARGSGSTDTQYF
clone size: NA
J gene: TRBJ2-3
V gene: TRBV6-1
D gene: TRBD2

CDR3 DNA: TGTGCCAGCAGGGTAGCGGGGGGGCTATACGAGCAGTACTTC
CDR3 protein: CASRVAGGLYEQYF
clone size: NA
J gene: TRBJ2-7
V gene: TRBV28
D gene: TRBD2

CDR3 DNA: TGTGCCAGCAGTGAAGTTGTGACCGACGAGTCGGGGGAGCTGTTTTTT
CDR3 protein: CASSEVVTDESGELFF
clone size: NA
J gene: TRBJ2-2
V gene: TRBV2
D gene: NA

CDR3 DNA: TGTGCCAGCAGTATCGGACAGGCCGAGGGGGAAAAACTGTTTTTT
CDR3 protein: CASSIGQAEGEKLFF
clone size: NA
J gene: TRBJ1-4
V gene: TRBV28
D gene: TRBD1

CDR3 DNA: TGCGCCAGCAGCCAAGATAAAGGAAGAGACAGAAGGGAAAAACTGTTTTTT
CDR3 protein: CASSQDKGRDRREKLFF
clone size: NA
J gene: TRBJ1-4
V gene: TRBV4-1
D gene: NA

CDR3 DNA: TGCGCCAGCAGCTTGGAGGGGGAGCAGTTCTTC
CDR3 protein: CASSLEGEQFF
clone size: NA
J gene: TRBJ2-1
V gene: TRBV5-1
D gene: NA

CDR3 DNA: TGTGCCAGCAGCCCAACAGGGGGCGGCCAAGAGACCCAGTACTTC
CDR3 protein: CASSPTGGGQETQYF
clone size: NA
J gene: TRBJ2-5
V gene: TRBV7-6
D gene: TRBD1

CDR3 DNA: TGTGCCAGCAGCTTAGATCGGGAGACCCAGTACTTC
CDR3 protein: CASSLDRETQYF
clone size: NA
J gene: TRBJ2-5
V gene: TRBV7-6
D gene: NA

CDR3 DNA: TGCGCCAGCAGTCAACCTAGAGAGCTTGAGCAGTACTTC
CDR3 protein: CASSQPRELEQYF
clone size: NA
J gene: TRBJ2-7
V gene: TRBV23-1
D gene: NA

CDR3 DNA: TGTGCCAGCAGTTCTAGCGGGGGGACCTACAATGAGCAGTTCTTC
CDR3 protein: CASSSSGGTYNEQFF
clone size: NA
J gene: TRBJ2-1
V gene: TRBV11-2
D gene: TRBD2

CDR3 DNA: TGTGCCAGTAGTGCTCAATGGGCCGGGGAGCTGTTTTTT
CDR3 protein: CASSAQWAGELFF
clone size: NA
J gene: TRBJ2-2
V gene: TRBV19
D gene: NA

CDR3 DNA: TGCGCCAGCAGCCTCGGGACTACGGCCGGGCAAGAGACCCAGTACTTC
CDR3 protein: CASSLGTTAGQETQYF
clone size: NA
J gene: TRBJ2-5
V gene: TRBV5-1
D gene: TRBD2

CDR3 DNA: TGTGCCAGCAGTGGAGGGGGACAGGGGAGGTACGAGCAGTACTTC
CDR3 protein: CASSGGGQGRYEQYF
clone size: NA
J gene: TRBJ2-7
V gene: TRBV28
D gene: TRBD1

CDR3 DNA: TGTGCCAGCAGGGGGCGATCCTACGAGCAGTACTTC
CDR3 protein: CASRGRSYEQYF
clone size: NA
J gene: TRBJ2-7
V gene: TRBV6-5
D gene: NA

CDR3 DNA: TGTGCCAGCAGTCATCACTCCTACGAGCAGTACTTC
CDR3 protein: CASSHHSYEQYF
clone size: NA
J gene: TRBJ2-7
V gene: TRBV6-6
D gene: NA

CDR3 DNA: TGCGCCAGCAGCCCCTTCGCAACCCAACAGACCCAGTACTTC
CDR3 protein: CASSPFATQQTQYF
clone size: NA
J gene: TRBJ2-5
V gene: TRBV5-1
D gene: NA

CDR3 DNA: TGTGCCAGCAGTGAACCTGGGACAGGGCTCAATCAGCCCCAGCATTTT
CDR3 protein: CASSEPGTGLNQPQHF
clone size: once
J gene: TRBJ1-5
V gene: TRBV6-1
D gene: TRBD1

CDR3 DNA: TGTGCTAGCAGCTTCTTGTCTGGTAGCTTAGAGACCCAGTACTTC
CDR3 protein: CASSFLSGSLETQYF
clone size: NA
J gene: TRBJ2-5
V gene: TRBV7-7
D gene: NA

CDR3 DNA: TGTGCCAGTAGGACGTACCGGCGGGGGAACACTGAAGCTTTCTTT
CDR3 protein: CASRTYRRGNTEAFF
clone size: NA
J gene: TRBJ1-1
V gene: TRBV19
D gene: NA

CDR3 DNA: TGCAGCGCCCGAAAGGCGGGGTGGAACACCAAAAACATTCAGTACTTC
CDR3 protein: CSARKAGWNTKNIQYF
clone size: NA
J gene: TRBJ2-4
V gene: TRBV29-1
D gene: NA

CDR3 DNA: TGTGCCAGTAGTCGCAGGAATGAAAAACTGTTTTTT
CDR3 protein: CASSRRNEKLFF
clone size: NA
J gene: TRBJ1-4
V gene: TRBV19
D gene: NA

CDR3 DNA: TGTGCCAGCAGCGCAGAAGTGGCTAGCCTGACATACGAGCAGTACTTC
CDR3 protein: CASSAEVASLTYEQYF
clone size: NA
J gene: TRBJ2-7
V gene: TRBV21-1
D gene: NA

CDR3 DNA: TGTGCCAGCAGCTTAACAGGGGGCGTTTCCGGGGCCAACGTCCTGACTTTC
CDR3 protein: CASSLTGGVSGANVLTF
clone size: NA
J gene: TRBJ2-6
V gene: TRBV7-3
D gene: TRBD1

CDR3 DNA: TGCGCCAGCAGCTTGGGAGGGACAGCTTACTCTGGAAACACCATATATTTT
CDR3 protein: CASSLGGTAYSGNTIYF
clone size: NA
J gene: TRBJ1-3
V gene: TRBV5-1
D gene: TRBD1

CDR3 DNA: TGTGCCAGCTCACCCCAGGGAAACACCGGGGAGCTGTTTTTT
CDR3 protein: CASSPQGNTGELFF
clone size: few
J gene: TRBJ2-2
V gene: TRBV18
D gene: NA

CDR3 DNA: TGTGCCAGTAGTATGGACGGGGCCTACGAGCAGTACTTC
CDR3 protein: CASSMDGAYEQYF
clone size: NA
J gene: TRBJ2-7
V gene: TRBV19
D gene: NA

CDR3 DNA: TGCGCCAGCAGCTTGGATCTGCTAGCGGGAGTACGTGAGCAGTTCTTC
CDR3 protein: CASSLDLLAGVREQFF
clone size: once
J gene: TRBJ2-1
V gene: TRBV5-1
D gene: TRBD2

CDR3 DNA: TGTGCCAGCTCACCCGCTGTAGGGTCTCACACCGGGGAGCTGTTTTTT
CDR3 protein: CASSPAVGSHTGELFF
clone size: once
J gene: TRBJ2-2
V gene: TRBV18
D gene: NA

CDR3 DNA: TGCGCCAGTGGCCTCGGGGGGAGCGGGTCCTACAATGAGCAGTTCTTC
CDR3 protein: CASGLGGSGSYNEQFF
clone size: NA
J gene: TRBJ2-1
V gene: TRBV5-1
D gene: TRBD2

CDR3 DNA: TGCGCCAGCAGCCTTTACTACAGGGGGGCTGACGAGCAGTACTTC
CDR3 protein: CASSLYYRGADEQYF
clone size: NA
J gene: TRBJ2-7
V gene: TRBV4-1
D gene: TRBD1

CDR3 DNA: TGCGCCAGCAGGAAGGACCCGACAGGGCCCACAGATACGCAGTATTTT
CDR3 protein: CASRKDPTGPTDTQYF
clone size: NA
J gene: TRBJ2-3
V gene: TRBV10-1
D gene: TRBD1

CDR3 DNA: TGCAGCGTTGTTCAGAGCACTGAAGCTTTCTTT
CDR3 protein: CSVVQSTEAFF
clone size: once
J gene: TRBJ1-1
V gene: TRBV29-1
D gene: NA

CDR3 DNA: TGTGCCAGCAGCGGAGAAATCAGGGTAGGCACTGAAGCTTTCTTT
CDR3 protein: CASSGEIRVGTEAFF
clone size: NA
J gene: TRBJ1-1
V gene: TRBV2
D gene: NA

CDR3 DNA: TGTGCCAGCAGCGTAGGGACTAGCAGTTATACGCAGTATTTT
CDR3 protein: CASSVGTSSYTQYF
clone size: NA
J gene: TRBJ2-3
V gene: TRBV9
D gene: TRBD2

CDR3 DNA: TGTGCCAGCAAGATGGACGGAATAAACCCCTACGAGCAGTACTTC
CDR3 protein: CASKMDGINPYEQYF
clone size: few
J gene: TRBJ2-7
V gene: TRBV27
D gene: NA

CDR3 DNA: TGTGCCAGCAGTTACCAGCGAACCTCCTACGAGCAGTACTTC
CDR3 protein: CASSYQRTSYEQYF
clone size: once
J gene: TRBJ2-7
V gene: TRBV6-6
D gene: NA

CDR3 DNA: TGCGCCAGCAGCTTGGGGAGTTCGGACGAGCAGTACTTC
CDR3 protein: CASSLGSSDEQYF
clone size: once
J gene: TRBJ2-7
V gene: TRBV5-1
D gene: NA

CDR3 DNA: TGTGCCAGCAGTTCCGGGACTAGCGATCCCTACGAGCAGTACTTC
CDR3 protein: CASSSGTSDPYEQYF
clone size: NA
J gene: TRBJ2-7
V gene: TRBV7-9
D gene: TRBD2

CDR3 DNA: TGTGCCAGCAGTTACTCGGTCAGGCGTGGAAACACCATATATTTT
CDR3 protein: CASSYSVRRGNTIYF
clone size: NA
J gene: TRBJ1-3
V gene: TRBV6-6
D gene: NA

CDR3 DNA: TGTGCCAGCAGTAGACCAACAGGGTACGAGCAGTACTTC
CDR3 protein: CASSRPTGYEQYF
clone size: NA
J gene: TRBJ2-7
V gene: TRBV6-1
D gene: NA

CDR3 DNA: TGTGCCAGCAGTGAACGGGCAGATACGCAGTATTTT
CDR3 protein: CASSERADTQYF
clone size: NA
J gene: TRBJ2-3
V gene: TRBV2
D gene: NA

CDR3 DNA: TGTGCCAGTAGCCCAACAGGGACTCGCGCTTTCTTT
CDR3 protein: CASSPTGTRAFF
clone size: NA
J gene: TRBJ1-1
V gene: TRBV19
D gene: NA

CDR3 DNA: TGTGCCAGCTCACCATTAGGGGACGTGGACAATGAGCAGTTCTTC
CDR3 protein: CASSPLGDVDNEQFF
clone size: once
J gene: TRBJ2-1
V gene: TRBV18
D gene: NA

CDR3 DNA: TGTGCCAGCAGCCAGAGAGCGGGGGCCTTCACAGATACGCAGTATTTT
CDR3 protein: CASSQRAGAFTDTQYF
clone size: NA
J gene: TRBJ2-3
V gene: TRBV7-9
D gene: TRBD2

CDR3 DNA: TGTGCCTCCAGGGGAAACGGATACTCCTACGAGCAGTACTTC
CDR3 protein: CASRGNGYSYEQYF
clone size: NA
J gene: TRBJ2-7
V gene: TRBV2
D gene: NA

CDR3 DNA: TGTGCCAGCAGCTTTTTGGCCCTAGCCAAAAACATTCAGTACTTC
CDR3 protein: CASSFLALAKNIQYF
clone size: NA
J gene: TRBJ2-4
V gene: TRBV11-2
D gene: NA

CDR3 DNA: TGTGCCAGCAGCTTAGTAGTGTCGACAGGATCTAATGAAAAACTGTTTTTT
CDR3 protein: CASSLVVSTGSNEKLFF
clone size: NA
J gene: TRBJ1-4
V gene: TRBV7-9
D gene: NA

CDR3 DNA: TGCGCCAGCAGCCCCTCTCAGGGGCGCGATGAGCAGTTCTTC
CDR3 protein: CASSPSQGRDEQFF
clone size: NA
J gene: TRBJ2-1
V gene: TRBV5-1
D gene: NA

CDR3 DNA: TGTGCCAGTAGTACTACAGGGCAGATCTCCTCTGGAAACACCATATATTTT
CDR3 protein: CASSTTGQISSGNTIYF
clone size: NA
J gene: TRBJ1-3
V gene: TRBV19
D gene: NA

CDR3 DNA: TGTGCCAGCAGCCAAGATCTGACGACCTACAATGAGCAGTTCTTC
CDR3 protein: CASSQDLTTYNEQFF
clone size: NA
J gene: TRBJ2-1
V gene: TRBV4-2
D gene: NA

CDR3 DNA: TGCAGCGTTGAAGGGCTAGCCCAGGGAGCGCAGTATTTT
CDR3 protein: CSVEGLAQGAQYF
clone size: NA
J gene: TRBJ2-3
V gene: TRBV29-1
D gene: NA

CDR3 DNA: TGTGCCAGCAGCGTAGAGGGACAGGGGACCGTCGGGGAGCTGTTTTTT
CDR3 protein: CASSVEGQGTVGELFF
clone size: NA
J gene: TRBJ2-2
V gene: TRBV9
D gene: TRBD1